This TCR beta chain stems from a study of blood T cell repertoires in COVID-19. Study-level background: Samples representing acute and convalescent COVID-19 were sourced from the United States, Italy and Spain.

The repertoire was sequenced with immunoSEQ multiplex PCR; TCRdb's copy has only in-frame clones and lacks some. This table holds approximately 56,000 clones, 81% found once. The junction had 9 bases not matched to a gene; V was cut back by 5 bases and J by 7 bases. The germline CDR1 and CDR2 sequences are SGHVS and FNYEAQ. CDR3 length: 16 residues. The chain combines TRBV7-6 with TRBJ2-2; 11 positions agree with TRBD2. The sample comprised peripheral blood. The source of this sequence is an elderly woman with COVID-19, enrolled during active disease. The CDR3 protein is CASSMTSGISLGELFF. CDR3 nucleotides: TGTGCCAGCAGCATGACTAGCGGGATTTCTCTCGGGGAGCTGTTTTTT.